The entry below gives a single TCR beta chain sequence along with its context. Its antigen is as yet unknown. This specimen belongs to a study of post-analysis software for immune sequencing data. Study-wide background: Secondary progressive, relapsing-remitting and progressive-relapsing multiple sclerosis were among the included disease courses.

V was pared by 1 base and J by 6 bases, with 18 bases between. The CDR3 runs to 15 residues. Germline CDR1 DFQATT, CDR2 SNEGSKA (reference sequence). Regarding the study as a whole: TRBV segments more frequent in patients than in controls numbered roughly 5 and included TRBV5-6, TRBV5-1 and TRBV20-1. Controls showed significantly higher normalized Chao1 diversity than did multiple sclerosis patients. The authors found that F measure strongly co-clustered same-batch samples.

Built from TCR beta cDNA, the libraries had unique molecular identifiers in them. About 540,000 cDNA molecules were obtained from around 1 to 10 million T cells. MiXCR was run by TCRdb on the PCR reads, yielding one entry per CDR3 protein. The repertoire holds roughly 800,000 distinct CDR3 sequences, with roughly 50% as singletons. The specimen was blood. This TCR was sampled from a girl under 18 with multiple sclerosis. V and J are TRBV20-1 and TRBJ1-2; a weak D match, TRBD1 (6 bases). The CDR3 region is CSARATDRSHHGYTF. CDR3 nucleotide sequence: TGCAGTGCTAGAGCCACCGACAGGAGTCATCATGGCTACACCTTC.